In this sample, the clone carrying this TCR beta chain turned up many times. The target antigen is unknown. This CDR3 comprises 13 residues. Looked up from germline, CDR1 is MDHEN and CDR2 is SYDVKM. With 6 bases removed from V and 3 bases from J, the gap between germline ends came to 10 bases. The data belong to a study of T-cell memory formation after mild COVID-19. The wider study: Most TCR clusters belonged to a single donor.

TCRdb reprocessed the 5' RACE reads with MiXCR, giving one entry per CDR3 protein. There are tens of thousands of distinct CDR3 sequences in the sample; around 7.3% occur only once, and 1.4% lies in the top ten. Study-level findings and limits: Cross-reactive memory seemingly joined, as some responding clones were found in pre-infection memory. Contracting clones localized mainly to CM and EM when CD4+ and mainly to EMRA when CD8+. Later expanders leaned toward CD4+, whereas clones contracting from day 15 to 85 were balanced CD4/CD8.

The source material was PBMCs or a T cell subset sorted from them (not recorded which). The receptor was isolated from a man aged 18 to 29 who had mild COVID-19 (a few samples of this study predate the infection). Cell type and time point are not known. V usage is TRBV28 and J usage is TRBJ2-3; D gene uncertain. The CDR3 DNA follows: TGTGCCAGCAGGACTCCCGCTACAGATACGCAGTATTTT. It encodes CASRTPATDTQYF.